Listed below are T cell receptor beta chains from one sample, sequenced in a study of PD-1 blockade in classical Hodgkin lymphoma. Repertoires were generated with immunoSEQ multiplex PCR, while TCRdb's copy carries only in-frame clones and drops some. The sample lists around 20,000 clones; under 85% were seen once. Sequenced here: peripheral blood mononuclear cells (PBMCs), sampled before the fourth cycle of nivolumab. Receptors were obtained from a human donor with classical Hodgkin lymphoma. Both conserved end residues are part of each CDR3. The D gene is left open where the match is weak. Part of the rows lack a size; the others show once, few, many or a class for expanded clones.

size	J	length	D	V	DNA	CDR3
NA	TRBJ1-6	14	NA	TRBV4-1	TGCGCCAGCAGCCAAGACAGGGTTAATTCACCCCTCCACTTT	CASSQDRVNSPLHF
NA	TRBJ2-6	15	NA	TRBV5-4	TGTGCCAGCAGCTTGGTCGGGTCTGGGGCCAACGTCCTGACTTTC	CASSLVGSGANVLTF
NA	TRBJ2-5	16	TRBD1	TRBV11-2	TGTGCCAGCAGCCGATACCCGGACAGGGCACAAGAGACCCAGTACTTC	CASSRYPDRAQETQYF
once	TRBJ2-7	12	NA	TRBV6-5	TGTGCCAGCAGTTCCCCCGGGGAGGAGCAGTACTTC	CASSSPGEEQYF
NA	TRBJ2-1	16	TRBD1	TRBV5-1	TGCGCCAGCAGCCCCGGACAGGGAAGAACCTACAATGAGCAGTTCTTC	CASSPGQGRTYNEQFF
NA	TRBJ2-1	14	TRBD2	TRBV6-5	TGTGCCAGCAAACCGGGACTAGCGTACAATGAGCAGTTCTTC	CASKPGLAYNEQFF
NA	TRBJ2-5	12	NA	TRBV5-6	TGTGCCAGCAGCTTTCCCCAAGAGACCCAGTACTTC	CASSFPQETQYF
NA	TRBJ1-1	15	NA	TRBV15	TGTGCCACCAGCAGAGGGGGGGGAATGAACACTGAAGCTTTCTTT	CATSRGGGMNTEAFF
NA	TRBJ2-2	14	NA	TRBV5-1	TGCGCCAGCAGCTTGGGTCTAGCCCCCGGGGAGCTGTTTTTT	CASSLGLAPGELFF
NA	TRBJ2-3	15	NA	TRBV25-1	TGTGCCAGCAGATCTGGGGCGGGGCCCACAGATACGCAGTATTTT	CASRSGAGPTDTQYF
NA	TRBJ1-2	15	TRBD1	TRBV5-4	TGTGCCAGCAGAGAGGGACAGGGGGAGGTAAATGGCTACACCTTC	CASREGQGEVNGYTF
few	TRBJ1-5	12	NA	TRBV2	TGTGCCAGCAGAGCCATGAATCAGCCCCAGCATTTT	CASRAMNQPQHF
NA	TRBJ2-1	13	NA	TRBV27	TGTGCCAGCAGACCGGGACATAACAATGAGCAGTTCTTC	CASRPGHNNEQFF
NA	TRBJ1-2	14	TRBD1	TRBV6-6	TGTGCCAGCAGTCCAGGACAGGGGACCTATGGCTACACCTTC	CASSPGQGTYGYTF
NA	TRBJ2-7	14	TRBD1	TRBV18	TGTGCCAGCTCACCGGAACAGGGGTGGTACGAGCAGTACTTC	CASSPEQGWYEQYF